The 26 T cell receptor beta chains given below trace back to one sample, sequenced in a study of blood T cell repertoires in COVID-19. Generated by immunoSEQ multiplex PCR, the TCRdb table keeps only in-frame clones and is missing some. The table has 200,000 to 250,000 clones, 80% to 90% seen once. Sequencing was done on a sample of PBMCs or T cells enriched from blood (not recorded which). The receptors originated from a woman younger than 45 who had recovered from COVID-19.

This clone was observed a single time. The chain's CDR3 is CAWTSAPGETQYF. The CDR3 DNA reads TGTGCCTGGACTAGCGCCCCAGGGGAGACCCAGTACTTC. This chain connects TRBV30 to TRBJ2-5, with D possibly TRBD2 on 6 matching bases. CDR1 is GTSNPN, CDR2 SVGIG, per germline (reference sequence). Deletions cut 4 bases from V and 5 bases from J, with 14 bases between. The CDR3 is made up of 13 amino acids.

CDR3: CASTRQGSSYEQYF. The CDR3 DNA reads TGTGCCAGCACCCGACAGGGGAGCTCCTACGAGCAGTACTTC. This chain joins TRBV18 and TRBJ2-7; TRBD1 agrees at 8 bases. In germline, CDR1 is KGHSH, CDR2 LQKENI. Germline trimming cut 8 bases from V and 0 bases from J; bases unmatched to any gene: 6. CDR3 length: 14 amino acids.

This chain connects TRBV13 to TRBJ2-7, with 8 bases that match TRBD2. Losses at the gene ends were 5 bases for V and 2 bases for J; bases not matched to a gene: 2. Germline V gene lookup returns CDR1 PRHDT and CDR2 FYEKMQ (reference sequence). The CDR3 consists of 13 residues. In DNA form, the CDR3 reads TGTGCCAGCAGCCCGGGGGGGGCCTACGAGCAGTACTTC. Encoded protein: CASSPGGAYEQYF.

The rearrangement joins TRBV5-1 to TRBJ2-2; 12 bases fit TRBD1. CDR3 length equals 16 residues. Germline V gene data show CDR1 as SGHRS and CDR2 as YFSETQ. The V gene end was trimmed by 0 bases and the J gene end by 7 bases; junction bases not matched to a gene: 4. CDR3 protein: CASSLAGQGAGGELFF. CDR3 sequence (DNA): TGCGCCAGCAGCTTGGCGGGACAGGGGGCTGGCGGGGAGCTGTTTTTT.

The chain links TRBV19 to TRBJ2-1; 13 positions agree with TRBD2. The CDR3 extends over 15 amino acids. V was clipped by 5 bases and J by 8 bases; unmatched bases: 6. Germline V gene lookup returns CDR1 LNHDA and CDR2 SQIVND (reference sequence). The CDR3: CASSWTSGSVDEQFF. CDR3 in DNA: TGTGCCAGTAGTTGGACTAGCGGGAGTGTGGATGAGCAGTTCTTC.

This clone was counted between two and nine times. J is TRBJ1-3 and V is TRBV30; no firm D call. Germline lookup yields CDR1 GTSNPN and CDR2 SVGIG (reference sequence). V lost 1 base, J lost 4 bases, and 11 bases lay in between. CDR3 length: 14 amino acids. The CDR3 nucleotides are TGTGCCTGGAGTGGGACTTTTGCGGGAAACACCATATATTTT. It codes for CAWSGTFAGNTIYF.

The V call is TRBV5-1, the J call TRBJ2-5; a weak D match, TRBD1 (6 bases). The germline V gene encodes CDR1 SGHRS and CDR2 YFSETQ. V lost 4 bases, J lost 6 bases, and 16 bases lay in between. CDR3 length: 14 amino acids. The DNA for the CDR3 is TGCGCCAGCAGCGGGACGACAGGTAGAAAGACCCAGTACTTC. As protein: CASSGTTGRKTQYF.

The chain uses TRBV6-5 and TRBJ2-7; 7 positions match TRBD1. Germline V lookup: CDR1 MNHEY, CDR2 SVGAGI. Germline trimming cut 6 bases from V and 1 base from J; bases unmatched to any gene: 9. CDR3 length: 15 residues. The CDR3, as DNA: TGTGCCAGCAGAAACCCCGGGACAGCATCCTACGAGCAGTACTTC. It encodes CASRNPGTASYEQYF.

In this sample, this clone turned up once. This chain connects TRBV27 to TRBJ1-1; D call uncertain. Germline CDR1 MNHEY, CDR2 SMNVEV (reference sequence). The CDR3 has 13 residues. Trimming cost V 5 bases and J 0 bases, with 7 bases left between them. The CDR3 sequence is CASSLYMNTEAFF. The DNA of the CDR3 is TGTGCCAGCAGTCTATACATGAACACTGAAGCTTTCTTT.

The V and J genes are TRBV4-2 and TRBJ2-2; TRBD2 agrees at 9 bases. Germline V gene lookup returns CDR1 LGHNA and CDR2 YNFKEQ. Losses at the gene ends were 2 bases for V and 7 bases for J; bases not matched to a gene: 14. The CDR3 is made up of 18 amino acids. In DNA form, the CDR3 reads TGTGCCAGCAGCCAAAGGGCCCCGGGACTAGCTGATTTCGGGGAGCTGTTTTTT. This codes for CASSQRAPGLADFGELFF.

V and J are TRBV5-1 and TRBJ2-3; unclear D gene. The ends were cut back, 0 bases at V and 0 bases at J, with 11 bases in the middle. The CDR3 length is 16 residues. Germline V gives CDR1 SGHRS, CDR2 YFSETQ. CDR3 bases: TGCGCCAGCAGCTTGGCCCTACGGAGTAGCACAGATACGCAGTATTTT. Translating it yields CASSLALRSSTDTQYF.

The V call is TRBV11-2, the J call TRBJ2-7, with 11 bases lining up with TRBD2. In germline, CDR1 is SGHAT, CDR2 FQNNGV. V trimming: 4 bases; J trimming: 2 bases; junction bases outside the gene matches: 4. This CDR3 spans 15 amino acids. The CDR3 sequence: CASSSTSGTTYEQYF. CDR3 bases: TGTGCCAGCAGCTCGACTAGCGGGACTACCTACGAGCAGTACTTC.

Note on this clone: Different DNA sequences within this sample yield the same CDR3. The CDR3 DNA follows: TGTGCCAGCAGCCAAGGCCAGGGCTATGGCTACACCTTC. Protein: CASSQGQGYGYTF. The chain has TRBV14 and TRBJ1-2; D is possibly TRBD1 (5 bases). The CDR3 contains 13 residues. V dropped 1 base and J dropped 4 bases, with 7 bases sitting between them. Germline CDR1 and CDR2: SGHDN and FVKESK.

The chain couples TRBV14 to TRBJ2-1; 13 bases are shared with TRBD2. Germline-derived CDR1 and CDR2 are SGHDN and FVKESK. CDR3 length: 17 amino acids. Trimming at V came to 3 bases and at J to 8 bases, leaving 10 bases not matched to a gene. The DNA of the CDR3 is TGTGCCAGCAGCCAGGGGGCCGGACTAGCGGGAGTGGATGAGCAGTTCTTC. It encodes CASSQGAGLAGVDEQFF.

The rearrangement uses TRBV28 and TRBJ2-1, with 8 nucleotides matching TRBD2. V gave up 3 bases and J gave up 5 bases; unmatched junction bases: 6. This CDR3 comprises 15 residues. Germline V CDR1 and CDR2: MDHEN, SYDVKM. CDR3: CASSFSAGRDNEQFF. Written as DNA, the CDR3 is TGTGCCAGCAGTTTCAGTGCCGGGAGGGACAATGAGCAGTTCTTC. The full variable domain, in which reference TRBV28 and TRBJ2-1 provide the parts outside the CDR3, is DVKVTQSSRYLVKRTGEKVFLECVQDMDHENMFWYRQDPGLGLRLIYFSYDVKMKEKGDIPEGYSVSREKKERFSLILESASTNQTSMYLCASSFSAGRDNEQFFGPGTRLTVL.

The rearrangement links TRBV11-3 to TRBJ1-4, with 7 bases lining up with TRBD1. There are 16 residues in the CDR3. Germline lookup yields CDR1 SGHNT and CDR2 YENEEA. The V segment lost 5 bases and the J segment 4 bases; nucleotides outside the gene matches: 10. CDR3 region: CASSRDMGQNNEKLFF. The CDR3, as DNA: TGTGCCAGCAGCAGGGATATGGGACAGAATAATGAAAAACTGTTTTTT.

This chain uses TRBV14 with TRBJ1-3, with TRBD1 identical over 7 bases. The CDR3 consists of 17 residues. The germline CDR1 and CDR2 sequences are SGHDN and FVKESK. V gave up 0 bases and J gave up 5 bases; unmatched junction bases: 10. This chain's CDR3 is CASSQDGRGPSRNTIYF. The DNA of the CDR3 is TGTGCCAGCAGCCAAGATGGAAGGGGGCCTTCGAGAAACACCATATATTTT.

The CDR3 sequence: CASSLELYNEQFF. The CDR3 region has the DNA TGTGCCAGCAGCTTGGAGCTCTACAATGAGCAGTTCTTC. The V call is TRBV5-5, the J call TRBJ2-1; no clear D gene. The CDR3 sequence is 13 residues long. CDR1 is SGHKS and CDR2 is YYEKEE in the germline V gene (reference sequence). Trimming stripped 0 bases from V and 3 bases from J, with 4 bases between. Supplemented by reference TRBV5-5 and TRBJ2-1, the full variable domain reads DAGVTQSPTHLIKTRGQQVTLRCSPISGHKSVSWYQQVLGQGPQFIFQYYEKEERGRGNFPDRFSARQFPNYSSELNVNALLLGDSALYLCASSLELYNEQFFGPGTRLTVL.

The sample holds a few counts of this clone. The CDR3 loop is CAIGGTYNSPLHF. DNA of the CDR3: TGTGCCATCGGGGGGACCTATAATTCACCCCTCCACTTT. The chain recombines TRBV28 with TRBJ1-6; D may be TRBD1 (5 bases). The CDR3 has 13 amino acids. V was cut by 10 bases and J by 2 bases, with 9 bases left in between. From germline, CDR1 is MDHEN and CDR2 SYDVKM.

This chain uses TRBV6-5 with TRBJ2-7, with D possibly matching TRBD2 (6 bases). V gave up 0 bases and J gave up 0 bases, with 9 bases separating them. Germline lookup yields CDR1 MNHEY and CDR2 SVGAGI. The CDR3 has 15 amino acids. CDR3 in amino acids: CASSYSGGDSYEQYF. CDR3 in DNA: TGTGCCAGCAGTTACTCGGGCGGGGACTCCTACGAGCAGTACTTC.

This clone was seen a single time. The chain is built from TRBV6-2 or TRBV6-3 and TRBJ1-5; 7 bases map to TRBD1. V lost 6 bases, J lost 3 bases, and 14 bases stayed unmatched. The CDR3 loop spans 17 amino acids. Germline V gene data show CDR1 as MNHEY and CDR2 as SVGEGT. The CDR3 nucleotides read TGTGCCAGCAGCCCTCGACAGGGTATATGGACCAATCAGCCCCAGCATTTT. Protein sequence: CASSPRQGIWTNQPQHF.

CDR3: CASSWGLAGVLNEQFF. Here the CDR3 DNA reads TGTGCCAGCAGTTGGGGACTAGCGGGAGTTCTCAATGAGCAGTTCTTC. This chain connects TRBV6-5 to TRBJ2-1; 14 bases are shared with TRBD2. Looked up from germline, CDR1 is MNHEY and CDR2 is SVGAGI. The CDR3 runs to 16 residues. Trimming took 4 bases from V and 6 from J; bases not matched to a gene: 5.

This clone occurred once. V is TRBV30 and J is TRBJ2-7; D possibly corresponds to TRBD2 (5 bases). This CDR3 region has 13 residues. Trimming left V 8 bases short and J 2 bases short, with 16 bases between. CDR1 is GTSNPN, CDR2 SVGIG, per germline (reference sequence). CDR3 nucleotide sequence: TGTGCCGGACGGCGGGTTCCCGCCTACGAGCAGTACTTC. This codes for CAGRRVPAYEQYF.

The CDR3 reads CASSTVGPANYGYTF. DNA of the CDR3: TGTGCCAGCAGCACGGTTGGGCCGGCGAACTATGGCTACACCTTC. The chain has TRBV6-2 or TRBV6-3 and TRBJ1-2; unclear D gene. V lost 6 bases and J 2 bases, leaving 16 bases between the germline ends. CDR1 MNHEY and CDR2 SVGEGT come from the germline V gene. The CDR3 consists of 15 residues.

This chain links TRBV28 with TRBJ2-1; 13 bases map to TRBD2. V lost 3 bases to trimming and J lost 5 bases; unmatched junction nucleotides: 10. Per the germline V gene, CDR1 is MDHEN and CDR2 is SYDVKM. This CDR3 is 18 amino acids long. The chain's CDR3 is CASSFNLGGLAGHNEQFF. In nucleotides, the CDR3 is TGTGCCAGCAGTTTTAATCTGGGGGGACTAGCGGGGCACAATGAGCAGTTCTTC.

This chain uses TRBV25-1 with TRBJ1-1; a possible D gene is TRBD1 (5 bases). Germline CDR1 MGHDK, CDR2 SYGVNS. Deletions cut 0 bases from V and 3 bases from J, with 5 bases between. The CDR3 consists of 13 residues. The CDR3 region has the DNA TGTGCCAGCAGTGAATACAGGGACACTGAAGCTTTCTTT. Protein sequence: CASSEYRDTEAFF.